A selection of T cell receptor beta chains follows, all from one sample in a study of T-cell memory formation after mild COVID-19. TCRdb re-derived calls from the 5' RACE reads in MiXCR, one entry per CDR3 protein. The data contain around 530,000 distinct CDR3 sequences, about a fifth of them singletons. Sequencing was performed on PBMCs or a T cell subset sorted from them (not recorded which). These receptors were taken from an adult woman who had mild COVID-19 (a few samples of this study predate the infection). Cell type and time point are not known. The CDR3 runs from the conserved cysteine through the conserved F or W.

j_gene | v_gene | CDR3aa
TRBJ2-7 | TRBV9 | CASSVEPLDTYEQYF
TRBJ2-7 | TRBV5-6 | CASSLRDPYEQYF
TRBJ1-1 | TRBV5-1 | CASSSAFEGGTEAFF
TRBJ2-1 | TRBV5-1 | CASSLDPTGEQFF
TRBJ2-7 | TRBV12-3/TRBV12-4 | CASRRTGRSYEQYF
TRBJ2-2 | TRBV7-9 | CASPPGLLDTGELFF
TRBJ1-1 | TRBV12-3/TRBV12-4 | CASSLTARAEAFF
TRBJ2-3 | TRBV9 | CASSVVLGGPGDTQYF
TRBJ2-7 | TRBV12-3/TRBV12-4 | CASSLVAGEIHEQYF
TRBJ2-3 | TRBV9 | CASSLTAGRNTDTQYF
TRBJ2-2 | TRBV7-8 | CASSSHNPDSLITGELFF
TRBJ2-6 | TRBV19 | CASRPTGSGANVLTF
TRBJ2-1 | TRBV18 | CASSPDRVTYNEQFF
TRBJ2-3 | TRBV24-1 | CATSDPGITDTQYF
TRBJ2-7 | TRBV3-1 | CASSHGQGAYEQYF
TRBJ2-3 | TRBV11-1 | CASSLSRRDTQYF
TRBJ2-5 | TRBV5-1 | CASSRGTMADQETQYF
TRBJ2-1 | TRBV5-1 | CASSLLQDFHNEQFF
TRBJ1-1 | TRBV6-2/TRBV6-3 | CASTPMRQVNTEAFF
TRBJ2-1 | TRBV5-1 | CASSFRGENNEQFF
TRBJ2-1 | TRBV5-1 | CASSQGTGVYNEQFF
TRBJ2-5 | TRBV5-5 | CASSSPEPGMEETQYF
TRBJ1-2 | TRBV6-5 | CASSYVPGQPTLDGYTF
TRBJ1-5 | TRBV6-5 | CASSYLGDQPQHF
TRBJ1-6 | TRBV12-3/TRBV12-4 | CASSLGRAAFSPLHF
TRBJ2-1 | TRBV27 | CASSIYDRNEQFF